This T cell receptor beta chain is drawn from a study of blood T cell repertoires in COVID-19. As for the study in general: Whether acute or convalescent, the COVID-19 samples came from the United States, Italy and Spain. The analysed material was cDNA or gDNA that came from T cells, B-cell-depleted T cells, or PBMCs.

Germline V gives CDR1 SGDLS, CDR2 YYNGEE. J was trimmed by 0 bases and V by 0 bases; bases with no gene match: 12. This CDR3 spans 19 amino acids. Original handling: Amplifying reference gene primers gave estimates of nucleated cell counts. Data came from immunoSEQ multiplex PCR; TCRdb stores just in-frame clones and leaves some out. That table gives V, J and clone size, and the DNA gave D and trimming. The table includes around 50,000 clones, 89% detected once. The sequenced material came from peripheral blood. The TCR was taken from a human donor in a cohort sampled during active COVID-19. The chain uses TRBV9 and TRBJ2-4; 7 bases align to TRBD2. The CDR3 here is CASSVAGWGGPGAKNIQYF. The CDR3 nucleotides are TGTGCCAGCAGCGTAGCGGGTTGGGGGGGACCGGGAGCCAAAAACATTCAGTACTTC.